This T cell receptor beta chain derives from a study of cytotoxic CD8 clonotypes in ibrutinib-treated CLL. Measured with immunoSEQ multiplex PCR; TCRdb has only the in-frame clones, and not every one. In the table there are more than 300,000 clones, 80% of which are singletons. Whole-study results and caveats: The public clonotypes identified were infrequent and showed contraction or stability on treatment.

CDR3 length: 15 residues. V was cut by 1 base and J by 4 bases, with 14 bases left in between. Germline V gene sequence: CDR1 LGHNA, CDR2 YNFKEQ. A note on this clone: Its antigen is currently unknown.

Sequencing was performed on PBMCs, taken before ibrutinib treatment. This TCR derives from a human donor with chronic lymphocytic leukemia. This chain uses TRBV4-2 with TRBJ2-7; tentative D call: TRBD1 (6 bases). The CDR3: CASSQGSQGLYEQYF. The CDR3 nucleotides are TGTGCCAGCAGCCAAGGGTCACAGGGCCTTTACGAGCAGTACTTC.